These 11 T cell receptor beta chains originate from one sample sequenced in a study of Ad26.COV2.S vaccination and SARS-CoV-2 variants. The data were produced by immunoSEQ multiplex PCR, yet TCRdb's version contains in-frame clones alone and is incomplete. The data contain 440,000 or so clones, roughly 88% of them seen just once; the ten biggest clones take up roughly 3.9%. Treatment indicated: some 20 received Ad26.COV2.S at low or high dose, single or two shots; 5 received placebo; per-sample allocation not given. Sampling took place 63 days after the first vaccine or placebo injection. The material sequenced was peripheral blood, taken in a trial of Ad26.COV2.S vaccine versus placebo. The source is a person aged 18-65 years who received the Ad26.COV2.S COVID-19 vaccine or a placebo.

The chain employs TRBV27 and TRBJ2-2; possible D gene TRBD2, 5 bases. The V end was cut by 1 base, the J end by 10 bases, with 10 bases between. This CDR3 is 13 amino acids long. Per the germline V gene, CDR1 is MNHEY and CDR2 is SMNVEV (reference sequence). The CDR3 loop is CASSLFLAEELFF. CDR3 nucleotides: TGTGCCAGCAGTTTATTCCTAGCCGAGGAGCTGTTTTTT.

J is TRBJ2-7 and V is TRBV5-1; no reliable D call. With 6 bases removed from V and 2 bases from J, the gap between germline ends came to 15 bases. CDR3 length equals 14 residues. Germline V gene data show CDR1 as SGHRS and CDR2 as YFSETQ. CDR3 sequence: CASKRVPGPYEQYF. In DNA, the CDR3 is TGCGCCAGCAAGCGTGTACCGGGCCCCTACGAGCAGTACTTC.

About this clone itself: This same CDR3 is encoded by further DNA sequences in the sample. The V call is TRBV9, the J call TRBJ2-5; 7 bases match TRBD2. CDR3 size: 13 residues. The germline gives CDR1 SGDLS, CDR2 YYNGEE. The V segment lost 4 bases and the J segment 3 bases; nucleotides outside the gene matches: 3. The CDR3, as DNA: TGTGCCAGCAGCTCGGGGGGTGAAGAGACCCAGTACTTC. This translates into CASSSGGEETQYF.

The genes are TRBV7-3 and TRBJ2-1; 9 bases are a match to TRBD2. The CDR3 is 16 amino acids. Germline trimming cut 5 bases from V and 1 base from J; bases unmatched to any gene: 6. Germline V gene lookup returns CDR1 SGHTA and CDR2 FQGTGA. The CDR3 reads CASSILAGPSYNEQFF. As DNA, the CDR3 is TGTGCCAGCAGCATTCTAGCGGGGCCTTCCTACAATGAGCAGTTCTTC.

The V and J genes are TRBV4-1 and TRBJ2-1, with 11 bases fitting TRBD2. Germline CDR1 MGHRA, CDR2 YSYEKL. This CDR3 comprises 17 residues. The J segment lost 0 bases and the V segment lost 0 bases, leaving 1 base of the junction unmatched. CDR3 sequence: CASSQDTSGSSYNEQFF. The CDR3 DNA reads TGCGCCAGCAGCCAAGATACTAGCGGGAGCTCCTACAATGAGCAGTTCTTC.

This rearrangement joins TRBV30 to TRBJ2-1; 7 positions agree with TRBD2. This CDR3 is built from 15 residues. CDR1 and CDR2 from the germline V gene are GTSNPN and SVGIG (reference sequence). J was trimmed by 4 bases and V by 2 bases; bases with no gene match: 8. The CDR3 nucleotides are TGTGCCTGGAGTTGGTCTAGCGGAATGTACAATGAGCAGTTCTTC. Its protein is CAWSWSSGMYNEQFF.

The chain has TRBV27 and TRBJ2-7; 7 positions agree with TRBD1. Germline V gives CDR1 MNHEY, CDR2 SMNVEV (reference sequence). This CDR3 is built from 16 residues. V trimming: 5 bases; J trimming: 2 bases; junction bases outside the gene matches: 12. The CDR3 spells CASSPLRQGDAYEQYF. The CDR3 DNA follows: TGTGCCAGCAGTCCCCTGAGGCAGGGGGACGCCTACGAGCAGTACTTC.

CDR3 in amino acids: CASSSKSGLAGGSSYEQYF. CDR3 bases: TGTGCCAGCAGTTCTAAGTCGGGACTAGCGGGAGGGTCTTCCTACGAGCAGTACTTC. The V call is TRBV27, the J call TRBJ2-7, with 16 bases matching TRBD2. The CDR3 covers 19 residues. J gave up 1 base and V 4 bases, and 10 bases lay outside the gene matches. CDR1 MNHEY and CDR2 SMNVEV come from the germline V gene (reference sequence).

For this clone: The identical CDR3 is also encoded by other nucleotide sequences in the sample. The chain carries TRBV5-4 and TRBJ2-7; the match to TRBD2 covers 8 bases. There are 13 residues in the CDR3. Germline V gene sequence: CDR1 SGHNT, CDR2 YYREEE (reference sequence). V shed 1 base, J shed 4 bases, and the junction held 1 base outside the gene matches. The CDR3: CASSLRGGYEQYF. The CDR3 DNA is TGTGCCAGCAGCTTGCGGGGGGGGTACGAGCAGTACTTC.

CDR3 in DNA: TGTGCCAGCAGCGAACGTATGGGGGGTTCTAATGAAAAACTGTTTTTT. Its translation is CASSERMGGSNEKLFF. J is TRBJ1-4 and V is TRBV9, with D possibly being TRBD1 (5 bases). The V end was cut by 3 bases, the J end by 3 bases, with 15 bases between. Germline V gene data show CDR1 as SGDLS and CDR2 as YYNGEE. This CDR3 spans 16 amino acids.

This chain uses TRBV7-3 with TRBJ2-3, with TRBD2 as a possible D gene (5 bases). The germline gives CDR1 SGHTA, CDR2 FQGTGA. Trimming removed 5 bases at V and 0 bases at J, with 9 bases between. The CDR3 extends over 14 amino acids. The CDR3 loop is CASSPDSSTDTQYF. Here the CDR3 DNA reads TGTGCCAGCAGCCCGGACTCAAGCACAGATACGCAGTATTTT.